Here is one TCR beta chain with its context. It has no known antigen specificity. No clone much larger than this one lies a single base away; base qualities are absent. The germline V gene (reference sequence) supplies CDR1 LGHDT and CDR2 YNNKEL. Inclusive of the bounding cysteine and phenylalanine, the CDR3 is 15 residues long. CDR3 DNA only is kept here, 45 bases in frame from base 1. The V end loses 0 bases and the J end loses 0 bases, and a stretch of 8 bases separates them. The method behind the library was the immunoSEQ multiplex PCR assay. In its TCRdb copy, this immuneACCESS table keeps in-frame sequences only and misses some clones. Where compared with another copy, unresolved V genes explain less than half of these, and the others have no known cause. The sample records 80,000 to 100,000 clones, about 86% of which are singletons. Of the sample, approximately 14% falls within the top ten clones.

This entry belongs to a study of control samples from healthy donors and cancer patients (dated by TCRdb to the early 2020s). The chain couples TRBV3-1 (or the pseudogene TRBV3-2) to TRBJ1-1, with no D gene named confidently. This TCR came from a man in his thirties or forties in good health. The sample comprised blood. The nucleotide sequence is given as TGTGCCAGCAGCCAAGAGGGGAAGATGAACACTGAAGCTTTCTTT. It encodes CASSQEGKMNTEAFF.